Each of the 11 T cell receptor beta chains below was sequenced from the same sample in a study of PD-L1 blockade in urothelial cancer. Method: immunoSEQ multiplex PCR; TCRdb's copy keeps in-frame clones and lacks some. The sample holds 85,000 to 100,000 clones, approximately 90% seen once. Source: PBMCs, taken around atezolizumab (anti-PD-L1) treatment. The origin of the receptors is a man in his 60s with urothelial cancer.

For the CDR3, the DNA is TGTGCCAGCAGCTGGACAGGGACCAAAAACATTCAGTACTTC. This gives the protein CASSWTGTKNIQYF. The rearrangement links TRBV5-6 to TRBJ2-4; 8 nucleotides match TRBD1. Germline lookup yields CDR1 SGHDT and CDR2 YYEEEE. This CDR3 is built from 14 residues. J was trimmed by 2 bases and V by 3 bases; bases with no gene match: 1.

The V call is TRBV9, the J call TRBJ1-1; D is possibly TRBD1 (5 bases). CDR3 length equals 13 residues. Germline V gene data show CDR1 as SGDLS and CDR2 as YYNGEE. Trimming pared 3 bases from V and 6 bases from J, leaving 12 bases between. The CDR3 DNA sequence: TGTGCCAGCAGCGACATGGCAGGGCCTGAAGCTTTCTTT. It yields the protein CASSDMAGPEAFF.

The CDR3 DNA reads TGTGCCAGCAGCTATTCGGGAAGTCGGGAGACCCAGTACTTC. Encoded protein: CASSYSGSRETQYF. This rearrangement joins TRBV13 to TRBJ2-5, with D possibly matching TRBD2 (5 bases). V lost 4 bases to trimming and J lost 5 bases, with 14 bases between them. CDR1 and CDR2 (germline): PRHDT, FYEKMQ (reference sequence). The CDR3 has 14 amino acids.

The chain couples TRBV4-2 to TRBJ2-3; weak D call: TRBD2 (6 bases). Trimming shortened V by 2 bases and J by 0 bases, and 15 bases separated the two germline ends. The length of the CDR3 is 17 residues. CDR1 is LGHNA and CDR2 is YNFKEQ in the germline V gene. This chain's CDR3 is CASSQKGVAVSTDTQYF. The CDR3 nucleotides are TGTGCCAGCAGCCAAAAGGGAGTAGCGGTTAGCACAGATACGCAGTATTTT.

The chain recombines TRBV9 with TRBJ2-7, with D tentatively TRBD1 (5 bases). Germline V CDR1 and CDR2: SGDLS, YYNGEE. Trimming took 0 bases from V and 3 from J, leaving 16 bases between them. The CDR3 is 16 residues long. Here the CDR3 DNA reads TGTGCCAGCAGCGTAGACAGGAGATCAAGCTTCTACGAGCAGTACTTC. Amino acids: CASSVDRRSSFYEQYF.

J is TRBJ1-1 and V is TRBV10-2, with a weak D call TRBD1 (6 bases). The V gene lost 3 bases and the J gene lost 0 bases, with 11 bases spanning the gap. This CDR3 has 15 residues. CDR1 WSHSY and CDR2 SAAADI come from the germline V gene. CDR3 protein: CASSEVTGLNTEAFF. The CDR3 DNA reads as TGCGCCAGCAGTGAAGTGACAGGACTGAACACTGAAGCTTTCTTT.

The V and J genes are TRBV28 and TRBJ2-7, with D maybe TRBD2 (6 bases). This CDR3 has 14 residues. CDR1 and CDR2 from the germline V gene are MDHEN and SYDVKM. V shed 5 bases and J shed 4 bases, with 15 bases lying between them. This CDR3 is CASSETSGVYEQYF. CDR3 nucleotides: TGTGCCAGCAGTGAGACATCGGGGGTTTACGAGCAGTACTTC.

This chain joins TRBV29-1 and TRBJ2-5; D may be TRBD2 (6 bases). The CDR3 runs to 13 residues. Germline V gene lookup returns CDR1 SQVTM and CDR2 ANQGSEA. V gave up 3 bases and J gave up 5 bases, with 13 bases separating them. CDR3 nucleotides: TGCAGCGTTGACAGGCCCGCGGGGGAGACCCAGTACTTC. Protein product: CSVDRPAGETQYF. Looking up the rest from reference TRBV29-1 and TRBJ2-5 gives the full variable domain: SAVISQKPSRDICQRGTSLTIQCQVDSQVTMMFWYRQQPGQSLTLIATANQGSEATYESGFVIDKFPISRPNLTFSTLTVSNMSPEDSSIYLCSVDRPAGETQYFGPGTRLLVL.

A single count supports this clone. V usage is TRBV28 and J usage is TRBJ1-1, with a possible D match to TRBD1 (6 bases). The CDR3 runs to 14 residues. The V end lost 6 bases, the J end lost 1 base, and 12 bases lay between the germline ends. Per the germline V gene, CDR1 is MDHEN and CDR2 is SYDVKM. CDR3 loop: CASRPGHPNTEAFF. CDR3 bases: TGTGCCAGCAGACCGGGACACCCGAACACTGAAGCTTTCTTT.

V gene TRBV7-8 combines with J gene TRBJ2-3; the match to TRBD2 covers 11 bases. The V gene end was trimmed by 4 bases and the J gene end by 1 base; junction bases not matched to a gene: 1. There are 15 residues in the CDR3. Germline CDR1 reads SGHVS; CDR2 reads FQNEAQ. The CDR3 region is CASSSTSGGTDTQYF. As DNA, the CDR3 is TGTGCCAGCAGCTCGACTAGCGGGGGCACAGATACGCAGTATTTT.

This clone was seen more than once but under ten times. The chain employs TRBV15 and TRBJ1-2; 9 bases match TRBD1. The ends lost 1 base at V and 4 bases at J; junction bases unmatched: 4. CDR3 length equals 15 residues. Germline V gene sequence: CDR1 LNHNV, CDR2 YYDKDF (reference sequence). The CDR3 loop reads CATSRGGTGPYGYTF. The DNA for the CDR3 is TGTGCCACCAGCAGAGGTGGGACAGGGCCCTATGGCTACACCTTC.